Presented here are 22 T cell receptor beta chains from one specimen sequenced in a study of OX40 agonist ivuxolimab in advanced cancers. Clones were sequenced by immunoSEQ multiplex PCR, and TCRdb holds only the in-frame ones, with some missing. The top ten clones hold over 1.1% of a sample with tens of thousands of clones, about 76% of them seen once. Sequencing was performed on CD4+ or CD8+ T cells sorted from blood, taken in a trial of the OX40 agonist ivuxolimab. Receptors originate from an adult with an advanced solid tumor such as melanoma, head and neck, liver or kidney cancer.

The CDR3 sequence: CASSLVGYSYEQYF. The CDR3, as DNA: TGTGCCAGCAGCTTGGTTGGCTACTCCTACGAGCAGTACTTC. The chain has TRBV4-2 and TRBJ2-7; D remains ambiguous. Looked up from germline, CDR1 is LGHNA and CDR2 is YNFKEQ. V was clipped by 5 bases and J by 0 bases, with 11 bases between them. The CDR3 runs to 14 residues.

The rearrangement uses TRBV5-1 and TRBJ1-3, with a possible D match to TRBD1 (6 bases). The length of the CDR3 is 15 residues. Per germline, CDR1 SGHRS and CDR2 YFSETQ. V lost 4 bases and J 4 bases, leaving 15 bases between the germline ends. CDR3 nucleotide sequence: TGCGCCAGCAGCCTCGGGTCAGGGGCCGGAAACACCATATATTTT. Translation gives CASSLGSGAGNTIYF.

This clone has just a few counts. The chain employs TRBV28 and TRBJ1-5, with D unclear. The germline V gene encodes CDR1 MDHEN and CDR2 SYDVKM. The CDR3 runs to 12 residues. V was cut by 5 bases and J by 6 bases, with 8 bases left in between. The CDR3 protein is CASSPGGQPQHF. DNA for the CDR3: TGTGCCAGCAGTCCAGGCGGTCAGCCCCAGCATTTT.

In this sample, this clone turned up a few times. The chain uses TRBV5-5 and TRBJ2-5; TRBD2 matches at 7 bases. The V gene end was trimmed by 7 bases and the J gene end by 0 bases; junction bases not matched to a gene: 9. The V gene's germline CDR1 is SGHKS and CDR2 YYEKEE (reference sequence). The CDR3 loop spans 15 amino acids. In nucleotides, the CDR3 is TGTGCCAGCGCGACCTCCGGGACTAACCAAGAGACCCAGTACTTC. The encoded protein is CASATSGTNQETQYF.

In its sample, this clone was seen a few times. The gene calls are TRBV11-2 and TRBJ2-2; unclear D gene. Germline lookup yields CDR1 SGHAT and CDR2 FQNNGV. V dropped 4 bases and J dropped 4 bases, with 10 bases sitting between them. This CDR3 spans 14 amino acids. The CDR3 coding sequence is TGTGCCAGCAGCTCCCTTAAGGGCACCGGGGAGCTGTTTTTT. Translation gives CASSSLKGTGELFF.

To note about this clone: The same CDR3 is also encoded by other DNA sequences in this sample. The chain links TRBV4-1 to TRBJ2-2; D unresolved. The germline CDR1 and CDR2 sequences are MGHRA and YSYEKL. Trimming removed 9 bases from V and 7 bases from J, with 12 bases in between. The CDR3 runs to 12 residues. CDR3 bases: TGCGCCAGTAGCACCCCCAGCGGGGAGCTGTTTTTT. It is translated as CASSTPSGELFF.

Points on this clone: Mismatch with germline at one junction end may stem from a read error. V gene TRBV18 combines with J gene TRBJ1-1, with 8 bases matching TRBD1. The germline V gene encodes CDR1 KGHSH and CDR2 LQKENI. The CDR3 is made up of 14 amino acids. For the CDR3, the DNA is TGTGCCAGCTCAAGACAGGGGTCGAACGCTGAAGCTTTCTTT. It encodes CASSRQGSNAEAFF.

With respect to this clone: Other DNA sequences in this specimen translate into the identical CDR3. J is TRBJ1-5 and V is TRBV7-2; D call uncertain. V shed 5 bases and J shed 3 bases, with 17 bases lying between them. CDR1 and CDR2 (germline): SGHTA, FQGNSA. This CDR3 has 16 amino acids. CDR3 DNA: TGTGCCAGCAGCCCGGGCGGCGGGTATAACAATCAGCCCCAGCATTTT. This gives the protein CASSPGGGYNNQPQHF.

This clone was seen more than once but under ten times. The chain carries TRBV19 and TRBJ1-5; possible D gene TRBD1, 6 bases. This CDR3 spans 15 amino acids. CDR1 is LNHDA, CDR2 SQIVND, per germline (reference sequence). Trimming removed 4 bases at V and 3 bases at J, with 13 bases between. The CDR3, as DNA: TGTGCCAGTAGTACCACCCGGACAGCCAATCAGCCCCAGCATTTT. This encodes CASSTTRTANQPQHF.

The V call is TRBV28, the J call TRBJ2-7; D remains ambiguous. The CDR3 length is 14 residues. With 3 bases removed from V and 0 bases from J, the gap between germline ends came to 9 bases. Germline lookup yields CDR1 MDHEN and CDR2 SYDVKM. The CDR3 coding sequence is TGTGCCAGCAGTTTTCGGCGGCGCTCCTACGAGCAGTACTTC. Its protein product is CASSFRRRSYEQYF.

DNA for the CDR3: TGTGCCAGCAGCTCCGGGACTAGTTCCTTTGCAGAGACCCAGTACTTC. Amino acid sequence: CASSSGTSSFAETQYF. The chain links TRBV5-8 to TRBJ2-5, with 8 bases aligning to TRBD2. The length of the CDR3 is 16 residues. V shed 3 bases, J shed 4 bases, and the junction held 11 bases outside the gene matches. Germline CDR1 reads SGHTS; CDR2 reads YDEGEE. The whole variable domain, remainder taken from reference TRBV5-8 and TRBJ2-5, is EAGVTQSPTHLIKTRGQQATLRCSPISGHTSVYWYQQALGLGLQFLLWYDEGEERNRGNFPPRFSGRQFPNYSSELNVNALELEDSALYLCASSSGTSSFAETQYFGPGTRLLVL.

This clone is termed medium-sized. V gene TRBV5-1 combines with J gene TRBJ1-1; no clear D. The CDR3 is made up of 15 amino acids. V lost 4 bases to trimming and J lost 2 bases, with 15 bases between them. In germline, CDR1 is SGHRS, CDR2 YFSETQ. For the CDR3, the DNA is TGCGCCAGCAGCCGCCGGGAGGGCGGCAACACTGAAGCTTTCTTT. This gives the protein CASSRREGGNTEAFF.

The chain carries TRBV6-6 and TRBJ1-2; possibly TRBD1 for D (6 bases). V shed 4 bases and J shed 3 bases, with 15 bases lying between them. CDR3 size: 15 residues. The germline V gene has CDR1 MNHNY and CDR2 SVGAGI (reference sequence). As DNA, the CDR3 is TGTGCCAGCAGTTCGGTAGGGGGTCGACACTATGGCTACACCTTC. Translation: CASSSVGGRHYGYTF.

This chain connects TRBV4-3 to TRBJ2-1, with D tentatively TRBD1 or TRBD2 (6 bases each). This CDR3 spans 14 amino acids. Deletions cut 1 base from V and 12 bases from J, with 16 bases between. CDR1 is LGHNA and CDR2 is YSLEER in the germline V gene. DNA of the CDR3: TGCGCCAGCAGCCAAGTTGGCTCAAGGGGGGCGCAGTTCTTC. This translates into CASSQVGSRGAQFF.

The rearrangement links TRBV25-1 to TRBJ1-4, with TRBD1 matching over 8 bases. This CDR3 contains 15 residues. Trimming removed 5 bases from V and 4 bases from J; junction bases left unmatched: 6. Germline CDR1 reads MGHDK; CDR2 reads SYGVNS. The CDR3 bases are TGTGCCAGCAGTTCCCGGACAGGGCATAATGAAAAACTGTTTTTT. It specifies CASSSRTGHNEKLFF.

This sequence joins TRBV6-1 and TRBJ2-5; 9 bases fit TRBD2. Germline CDR1 and CDR2: MNHNS and SASEGT. The CDR3 loop spans 16 amino acids. The J segment lost 7 bases and the V segment lost 0 bases, leaving 9 bases of the junction unmatched. Here the CDR3 DNA reads TGTGCCAGCAGTGAAGCGCTAGGACTAGCGAAGGTGACCCAGTACTTC. Encoded protein: CASSEALGLAKVTQYF.

V usage is TRBV2 and J usage is TRBJ2-5; D gene ambiguous. The CDR3 contains 12 residues. Per germline, CDR1 SNHLY and CDR2 FYNNEI. V lost 4 bases and J 5 bases, leaving 8 bases between the germline ends. DNA for the CDR3: TGTGCCAGCAGTGCCGGGCGGGAGACCCAGTACTTC. Amino acid sequence: CASSAGRETQYF. The full variable domain, completed using reference TRBV2 and TRBJ2-5, is EPEVTQTPSHQVTQMGQEVILRCVPISNHLYFYWYRQILGQKVEFLVSFYNNEISEKSEIFDDQFSVERPDGSNFTLKIRSTKLEDSAMYFCASSAGRETQYFGPGTRLLVL.

The chain carries TRBV5-4 and TRBJ2-2; TRBD2 matches at 7 bases. Germline assignment: CDR1 SGHNT and CDR2 YYREEE (reference sequence). The J segment lost 4 bases and the V segment lost 4 bases, leaving 10 bases of the junction unmatched. The CDR3 runs to 16 residues. CDR3 amino acids: CASSPLGGSITGELFF. The CDR3 DNA reads as TGTGCCAGCAGCCCCCTGGGCGGGAGTATCACCGGGGAGCTGTTTTTT.

V and J are TRBV6-1 and TRBJ1-2, with 9 positions matching TRBD1. The J segment lost 9 bases and the V segment lost 10 bases, leaving 6 bases of the junction unmatched. The CDR3 runs 11 residues. Germline V gives CDR1 MNHNS, CDR2 SASEGT. The CDR3 region is CATRDRESYTF. CDR3 nucleotides: TGTGCCACCAGGGACAGGGAAAGCTACACCTTC.

CDR3 loop: CASSLRTLNNSPLHF. The CDR3 region has the DNA TGTGCCAGCAGCTTAAGGACCCTGAATAATTCACCCCTCCACTTT. The J gene is TRBJ1-6, the V gene TRBV7-2; D unclear. Trimming cost V 2 bases and J 5 bases, with 10 bases left between them. This CDR3 spans 15 amino acids. Germline lookup yields CDR1 SGHTA and CDR2 FQGNSA.

The chain employs TRBV7-9 and TRBJ2-1, with a possible D match to TRBD1 (5 bases). In germline, CDR1 is SEHNR, CDR2 FQNEAQ (reference sequence). Trimming stripped 1 base from V and 3 bases from J, with 10 bases between. CDR3 size: 15 residues. CDR3 bases: TGTGCCAGCAGCTTAGATTTTGACAGCTACAATGAGCAGTTCTTC. Translation: CASSLDFDSYNEQFF.

This chain links TRBV2 with TRBJ2-5, with D perhaps TRBD1 or TRBD2 (5 bases each). Trimming stripped 8 bases from V and 4 bases from J, with 11 bases between. Germline CDR1 reads SNHLY; CDR2 reads FYNNEI. CDR3 length: 12 amino acids. The CDR3 protein is CASVGVSETQYF. CDR3 DNA: TGTGCCAGCGTGGGGGTTTCAGAGACCCAGTACTTC.